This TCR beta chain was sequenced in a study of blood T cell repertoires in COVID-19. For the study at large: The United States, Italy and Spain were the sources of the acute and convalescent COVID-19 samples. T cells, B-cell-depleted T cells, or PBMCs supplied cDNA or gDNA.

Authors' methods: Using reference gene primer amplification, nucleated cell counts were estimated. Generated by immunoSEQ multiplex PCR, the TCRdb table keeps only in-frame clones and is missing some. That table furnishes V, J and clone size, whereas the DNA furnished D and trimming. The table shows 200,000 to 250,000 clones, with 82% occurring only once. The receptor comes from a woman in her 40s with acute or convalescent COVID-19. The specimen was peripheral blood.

The CDR3 sequence: CASSPGPTNTGELFF. The CDR3 region has the DNA TGTGCCAGCTCACCGGGCCCTACGAACACCGGGGAGCTGTTTTTT. The chain combines TRBV18 with TRBJ2-2; D call uncertain. V gave up 3 bases and J gave up 0 bases, with 8 bases separating them. Germline CDR1 and CDR2: KGHSH and LQKENI. The CDR3 is 15 amino acids.